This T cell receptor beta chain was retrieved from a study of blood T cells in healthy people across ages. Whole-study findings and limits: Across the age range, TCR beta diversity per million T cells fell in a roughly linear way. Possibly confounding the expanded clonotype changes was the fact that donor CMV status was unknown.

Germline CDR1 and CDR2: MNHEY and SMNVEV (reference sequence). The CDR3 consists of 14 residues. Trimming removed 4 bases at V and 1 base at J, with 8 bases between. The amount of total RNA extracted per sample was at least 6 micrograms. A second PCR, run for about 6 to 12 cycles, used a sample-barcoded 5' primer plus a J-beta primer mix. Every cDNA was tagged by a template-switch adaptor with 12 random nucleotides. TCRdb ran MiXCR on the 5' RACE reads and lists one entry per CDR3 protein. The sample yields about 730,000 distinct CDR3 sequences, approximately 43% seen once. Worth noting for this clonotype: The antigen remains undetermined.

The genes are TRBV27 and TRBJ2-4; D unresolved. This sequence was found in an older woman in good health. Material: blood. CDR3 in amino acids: CASSSSGAKNIQYF. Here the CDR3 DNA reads TGTGCCAGCAGTTCAAGTGGGGCCAAAAACATTCAGTACTTC.